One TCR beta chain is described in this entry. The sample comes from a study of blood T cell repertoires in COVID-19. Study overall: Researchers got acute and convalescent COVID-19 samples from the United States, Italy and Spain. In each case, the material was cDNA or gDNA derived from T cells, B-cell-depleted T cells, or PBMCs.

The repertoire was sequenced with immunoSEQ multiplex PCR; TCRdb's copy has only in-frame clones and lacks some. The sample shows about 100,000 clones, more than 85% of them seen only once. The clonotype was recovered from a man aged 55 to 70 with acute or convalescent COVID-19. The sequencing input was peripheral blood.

CDR3 sequence: CASSLDSSYNSPLHF. The CDR3 DNA reads as TGTGCCAGCTCATTGGACAGCTCCTATAATTCACCCCTCCACTTT. The chain joins TRBV18 to TRBJ1-6; TRBD1 is a possible D gene (6 bases). Trimming shortened V by 5 bases and J by 0 bases, and 8 bases separated the two germline ends. The length of the CDR3 is 15 residues. Looked up from germline, CDR1 is KGHSH and CDR2 is LQKENI.